The text below deals with one T cell receptor beta chain. The target antigen is unknown. The source of the sample is a study of CD8+CD57+ T cells in acquired aplastic anemia. Findings of the study overall: Patients and controls were found to share roughly 31 CD8+ CDR3 sequences.

Genomic DNA, serving as template, underwent TCR beta VDJ and CDR3 profiling. TCRdb reanalysed the reads using MiXCR and keeps one entry per CDR3 protein. The sample lists around 200,000 distinct CDR3 sequences; nearly 50% were seen once. Patients chosen for sequencing had CD8+CD57+ cells that had expanded, as shown by flow cytometry. At blood sampling, none of the patients had yet received therapy. CDR3 size: 18 residues. Per the germline V gene, CDR1 is SGHRS and CDR2 is YFSETQ. Trimming cost V 2 bases and J 1 base; bases outside gene matches: 5. The J gene is TRBJ2-3, the V gene TRBV5-1; 15 nucleotides agree with TRBD2. Sequenced input: sorted CD4+, CD8+, or CD8+CD57+ T cells (not recorded which) from PBMCs. The receptor comes from a human donor with aplastic anemia. CDR3 sequence: CASSFSGTSGGRTDTQYF. In DNA, the CDR3 is TGCGCCAGCAGCTTCTCCGGGACTAGCGGGGGGCGCACAGATACGCAGTATTTT.